Below, one TCR beta chain is given with its context. The target antigen is unknown. Several immunoSEQ 96-well plates shared each subset's DNA, each plate a replicate. Some clones are missing from TCRdb's copy, which holds only in-frame ones; the method was immunoSEQ multiplex PCR. The repertoire includes 2,500,000 or so clones, around 93% of them detected once, and approximately 0.41% sits in the top ten. These data are taken from a study of shared clonotypes between healthy human individuals. Study-level results: A small donor pool kept down the genetic and exposure-history diversity that was represented.

Looked up from germline, CDR1 is SGHVS and CDR2 is FQNEAQ. V lost 2 bases to trimming and J lost 7 bases, with 14 bases between them. This CDR3 region has 15 residues. This chain connects TRBV7-8 to TRBJ2-2; D call uncertain. The sequenced sample was naive CD4+ T cells from PBMCs. Subset reported: CD45RA+ positively selected. This TCR derives from a man aged 18-30 years in good health. Some clones in this sample may be carry-over from other donors' samples. The CDR3 bases are TGTGCCAGCAGCTTAATAAGGGTAACATTCGGGGAGCTGTTTTTT. Its translation: CASSLIRVTFGELFF.